Described below is a single TCR beta chain sequence and its context. The data originate from a study of CD8 T cells in Susac syndrome. An input of about 0.5 to 1 ug of RNA was subjected to reverse transcription using random hexamers. TCRdb processed the immunoSEQ multiplex PCR reads anew with MiXCR; each CDR3 protein has one entry. The sample has 330,000 or so distinct CDR3 sequences, about nine tenths seen once. Germline V gene data show CDR1 as SNHLY and CDR2 as FYNNEI. The CDR3 contains 12 residues. Trimming left V 8 bases short and J 0 bases short, with 7 bases between. Sequencing used CD8+ T cells from PBMCs. J is TRBJ1-1 and V is TRBV2; weak D call: TRBD1 (6 bases). This receptor was obtained from a human donor with multiple sclerosis. The CDR3 DNA reads as TGTGCCAGCGAGGGGGTGAACACTGAAGCTTTCTTT. Residues: CASEGVNTEAFF.